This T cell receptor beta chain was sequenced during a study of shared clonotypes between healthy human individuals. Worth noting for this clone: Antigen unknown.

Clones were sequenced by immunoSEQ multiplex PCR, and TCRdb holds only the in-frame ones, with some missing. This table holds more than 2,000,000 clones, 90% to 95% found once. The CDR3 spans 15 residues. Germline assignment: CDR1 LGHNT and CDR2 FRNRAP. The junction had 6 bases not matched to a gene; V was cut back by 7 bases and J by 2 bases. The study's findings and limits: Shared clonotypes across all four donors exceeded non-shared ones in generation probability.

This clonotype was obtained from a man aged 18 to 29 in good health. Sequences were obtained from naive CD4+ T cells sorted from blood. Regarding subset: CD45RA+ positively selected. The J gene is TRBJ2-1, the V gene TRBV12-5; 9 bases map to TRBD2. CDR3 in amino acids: CASALLAGAYNEQFF. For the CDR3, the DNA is TGTGCTAGTGCCTTACTAGCGGGTGCCTACAATGAGCAGTTCTTC.